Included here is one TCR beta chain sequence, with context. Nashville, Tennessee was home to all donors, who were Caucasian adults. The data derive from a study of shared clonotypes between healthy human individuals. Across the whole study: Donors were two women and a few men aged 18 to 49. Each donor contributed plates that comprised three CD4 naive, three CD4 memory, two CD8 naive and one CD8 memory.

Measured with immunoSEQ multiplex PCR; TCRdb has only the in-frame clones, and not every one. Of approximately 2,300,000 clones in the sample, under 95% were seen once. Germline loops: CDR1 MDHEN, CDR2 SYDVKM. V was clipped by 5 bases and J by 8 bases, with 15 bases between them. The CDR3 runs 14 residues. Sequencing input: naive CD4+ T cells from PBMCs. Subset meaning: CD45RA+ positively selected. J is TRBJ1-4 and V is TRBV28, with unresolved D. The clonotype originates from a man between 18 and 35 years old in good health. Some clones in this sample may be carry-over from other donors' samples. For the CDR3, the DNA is TGTGCCAGCAGTCCCCTTCTTATTCACGAAAAACTGTTTTTT. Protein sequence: CASSPLLIHEKLFF.